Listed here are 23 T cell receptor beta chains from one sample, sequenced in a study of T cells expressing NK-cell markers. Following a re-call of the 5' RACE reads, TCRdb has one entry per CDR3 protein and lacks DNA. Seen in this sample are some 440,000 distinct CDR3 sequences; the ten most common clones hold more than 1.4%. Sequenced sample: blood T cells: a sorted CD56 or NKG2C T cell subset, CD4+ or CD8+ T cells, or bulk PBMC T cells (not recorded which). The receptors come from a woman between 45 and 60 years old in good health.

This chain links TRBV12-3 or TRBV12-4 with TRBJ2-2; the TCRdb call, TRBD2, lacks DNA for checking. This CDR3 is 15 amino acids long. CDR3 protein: CASSQGLGRAGELFF.

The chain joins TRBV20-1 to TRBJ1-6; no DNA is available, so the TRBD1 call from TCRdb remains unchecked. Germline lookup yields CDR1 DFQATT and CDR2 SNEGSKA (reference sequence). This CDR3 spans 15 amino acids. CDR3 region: CSATTTGQSRSPLHF.

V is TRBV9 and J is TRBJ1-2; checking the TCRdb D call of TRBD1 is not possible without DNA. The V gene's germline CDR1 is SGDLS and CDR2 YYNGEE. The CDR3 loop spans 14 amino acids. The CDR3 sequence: CASSAPTGLGGYTF.

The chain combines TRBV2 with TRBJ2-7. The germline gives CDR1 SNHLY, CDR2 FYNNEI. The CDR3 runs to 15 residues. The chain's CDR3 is CASSEALEPLGEQYF. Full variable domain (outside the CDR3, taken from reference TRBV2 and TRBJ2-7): EPEVTQTPSHQVTQMGQEVILRCVPISNHLYFYWYRQILGQKVEFLVSFYNNEISEKSEIFDDQFSVERPDGSNFTLKIRSTKLEDSAMYFCASSEALEPLGEQYFGPGTRLTVT.

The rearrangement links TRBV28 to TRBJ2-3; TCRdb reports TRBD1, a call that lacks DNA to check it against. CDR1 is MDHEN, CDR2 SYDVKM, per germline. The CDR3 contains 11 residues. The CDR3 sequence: CASSPGTPQYF.

CDR3 sequence: CASSFGRGEEKLFF. The rearrangement links TRBV5-1 to TRBJ1-4; the TCRdb call, TRBD1, lacks DNA for checking. The CDR3 has 14 residues. Per germline, CDR1 SGHRS and CDR2 YFSETQ.

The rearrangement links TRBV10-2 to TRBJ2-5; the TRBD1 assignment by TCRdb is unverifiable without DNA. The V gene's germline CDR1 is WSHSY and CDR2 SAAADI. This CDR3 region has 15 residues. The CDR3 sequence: CASRPGFPTPETQYF.

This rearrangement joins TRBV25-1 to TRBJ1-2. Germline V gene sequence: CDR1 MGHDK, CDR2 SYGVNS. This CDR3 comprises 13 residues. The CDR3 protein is CASSDVNSYGYTF.

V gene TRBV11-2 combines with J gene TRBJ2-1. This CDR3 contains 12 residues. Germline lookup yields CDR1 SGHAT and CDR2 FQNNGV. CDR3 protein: CASSLALYEQFF. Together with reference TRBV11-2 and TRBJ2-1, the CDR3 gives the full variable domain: EAGVAQSPRYKIIEKRQSVAFWCNPISGHATLYWYQQILGQGPKLLIQFQNNGVVDDSQLPKDRFSAERLKGVDSTLKIQPAKLEDSAVYLCASSLALYEQFFGPGTRLTVL.

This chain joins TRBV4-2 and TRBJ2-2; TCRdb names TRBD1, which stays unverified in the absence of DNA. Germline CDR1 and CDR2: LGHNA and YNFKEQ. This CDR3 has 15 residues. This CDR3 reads CASQTGTSDTGELFF.

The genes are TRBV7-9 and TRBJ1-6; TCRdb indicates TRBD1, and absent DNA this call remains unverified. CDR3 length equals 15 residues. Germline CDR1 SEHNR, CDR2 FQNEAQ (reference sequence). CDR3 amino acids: CASSLGQGAISPLHF.

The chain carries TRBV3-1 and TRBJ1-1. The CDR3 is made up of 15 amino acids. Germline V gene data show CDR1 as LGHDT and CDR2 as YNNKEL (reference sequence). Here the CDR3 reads CASSQKWAMNTEAFF.

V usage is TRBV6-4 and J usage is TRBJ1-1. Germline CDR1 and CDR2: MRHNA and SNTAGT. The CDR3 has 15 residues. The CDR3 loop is CASSDSRQGIAEAFF.

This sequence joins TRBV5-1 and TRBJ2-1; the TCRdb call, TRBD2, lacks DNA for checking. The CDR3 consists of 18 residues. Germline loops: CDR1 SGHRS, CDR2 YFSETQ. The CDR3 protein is CASSLLAGAHITNNEQFF.

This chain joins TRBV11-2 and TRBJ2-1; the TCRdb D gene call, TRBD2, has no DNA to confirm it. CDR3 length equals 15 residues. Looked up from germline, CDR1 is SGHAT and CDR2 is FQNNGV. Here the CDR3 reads CASSSQREADNEQFF.

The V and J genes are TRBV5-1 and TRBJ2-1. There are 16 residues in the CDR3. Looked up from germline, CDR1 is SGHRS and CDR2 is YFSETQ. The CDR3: CASSLDARQTYNEQFF. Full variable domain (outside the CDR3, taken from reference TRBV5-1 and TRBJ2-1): KAGVTQTPRYLIKTRGQQVTLSCSPISGHRSVSWYQQTPGQGLQFLFEYFSETQRNKGNFPGRFSGRQFSNSRSEMNVSTLELGDSALYLCASSLDARQTYNEQFFGPGTRLTVL.

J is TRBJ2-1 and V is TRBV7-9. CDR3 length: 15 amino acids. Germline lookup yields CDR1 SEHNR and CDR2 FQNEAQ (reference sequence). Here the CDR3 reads CASSFQMGSYNEQFF.

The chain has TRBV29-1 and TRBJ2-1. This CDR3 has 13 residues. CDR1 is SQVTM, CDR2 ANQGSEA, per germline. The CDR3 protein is CSVETGTSNEQFF.

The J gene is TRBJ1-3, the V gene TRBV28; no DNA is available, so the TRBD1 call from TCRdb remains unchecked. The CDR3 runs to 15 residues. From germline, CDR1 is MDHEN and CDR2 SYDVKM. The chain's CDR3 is CASSLLTGGGNTIYF. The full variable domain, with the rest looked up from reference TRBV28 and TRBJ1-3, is DVKVTQSSRYLVKRTGEKVFLECVQDMDHENMFWYRQDPGLGLRLIYFSYDVKMKEKGDIPEGYSVSREKKERFSLILESASTNQTSMYLCASSLLTGGGNTIYFGEGSWLTVV.

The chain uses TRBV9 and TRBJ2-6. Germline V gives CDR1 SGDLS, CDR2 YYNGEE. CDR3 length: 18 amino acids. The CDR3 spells CASSAHTPGSSGANVLTF. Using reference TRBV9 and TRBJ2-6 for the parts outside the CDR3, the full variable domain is DSGVTQTPKHLITATGQRVTLRCSPRSGDLSVYWYQQSLDQGLQFLIQYYNGEERAKGNILERFSAQQFPDLHSELNLSSLELGDSALYFCASSAHTPGSSGANVLTFGAGSRLTVL.

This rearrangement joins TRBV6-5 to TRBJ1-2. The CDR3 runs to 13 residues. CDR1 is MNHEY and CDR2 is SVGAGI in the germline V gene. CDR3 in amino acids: CASRVGPNYGYTF.

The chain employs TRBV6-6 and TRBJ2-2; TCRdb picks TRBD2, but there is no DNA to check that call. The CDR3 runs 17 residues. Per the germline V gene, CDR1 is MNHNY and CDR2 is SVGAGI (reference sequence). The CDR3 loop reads CASSRIPGLGAGGELFF.

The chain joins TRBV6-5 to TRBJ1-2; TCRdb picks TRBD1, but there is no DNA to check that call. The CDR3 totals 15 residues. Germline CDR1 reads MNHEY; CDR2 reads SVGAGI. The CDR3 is CASSYSGREGYGYTF.